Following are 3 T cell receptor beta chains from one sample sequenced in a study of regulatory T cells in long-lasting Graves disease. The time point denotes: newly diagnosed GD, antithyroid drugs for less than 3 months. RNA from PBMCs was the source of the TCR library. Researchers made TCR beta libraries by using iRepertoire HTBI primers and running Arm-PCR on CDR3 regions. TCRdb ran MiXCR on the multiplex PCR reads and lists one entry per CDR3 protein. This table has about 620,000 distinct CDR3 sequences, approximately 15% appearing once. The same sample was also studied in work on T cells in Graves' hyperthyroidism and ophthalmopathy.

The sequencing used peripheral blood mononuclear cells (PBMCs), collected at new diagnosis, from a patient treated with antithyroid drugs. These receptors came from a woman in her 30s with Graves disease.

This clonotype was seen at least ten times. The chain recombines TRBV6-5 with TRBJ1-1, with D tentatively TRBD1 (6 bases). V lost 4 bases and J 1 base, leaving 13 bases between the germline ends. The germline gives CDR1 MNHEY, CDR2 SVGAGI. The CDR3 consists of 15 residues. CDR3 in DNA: TGTGCCAGCAGTTTATCCTCGGGACAGAACACTGAAGCTTTCTTT. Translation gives CASSLSSGQNTEAFF.

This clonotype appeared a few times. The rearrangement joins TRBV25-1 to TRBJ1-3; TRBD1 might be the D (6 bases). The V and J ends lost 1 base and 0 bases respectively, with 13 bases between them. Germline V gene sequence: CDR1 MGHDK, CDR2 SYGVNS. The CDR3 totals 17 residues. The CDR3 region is CASSESRGTTSGNTIYF. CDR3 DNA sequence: TGTGCCAGCAGTGAATCTAGGGGGACAACCTCTGGAAACACCATATATTTT.

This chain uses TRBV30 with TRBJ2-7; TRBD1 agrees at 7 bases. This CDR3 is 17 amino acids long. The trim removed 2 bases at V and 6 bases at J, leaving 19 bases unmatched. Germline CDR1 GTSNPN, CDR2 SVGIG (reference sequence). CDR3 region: CAWSLKSRRGILGEQYF. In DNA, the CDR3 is TGTGCCTGGAGTCTCAAAAGCCGCAGGGGGATTTTGGGCGAGCAGTACTTC.